Reported below is one T cell receptor (beta chain). Its antigen is currently not known. Base-call qualities are not available, and no considerably larger clone is one nucleotide away. TCRbeta CDR3 regions were amplified from genomic DNA by means of the immunoSEQ Assay, a bias-controlled multiplex PCR. Per the original workflow: The number of nucleated cells in each sample was estimated by amplification of reference gene primers within the assay. To quantify the absolute abundance of each unique TCRbeta CDR3 rearrangement, sequence reads were collapsed and filtered. Productive Simpson clonality was computed per sample as the square root of Simpson's diversity index over productive rearrangements. This is the immuneACCESS table as TCRdb keeps it, with only in-frame sequences that have V and J called. A part of the clones is gone; compared with another copy, unresolved V genes explain less than half, and the rest is unexplained. Clonal size and the V and J genes are those of that table, whereas D and trimming came from the DNA. The table for this sample lists tens of thousands of clones; over 65% of them were counted only once. Of the sample, roughly 10% is held by the ten largest clones.

Per the germline V gene, SGHAT is the CDR1 and FQNNGV is the CDR2. The CDR3 measures 16 amino acids from cysteine to phenylalanine. CDR3 DNA only is kept here, 48 bases in frame from base 1. For this chain, trimming is 4 bases at the V end and 4 bases at the J end, and the number of junction bases without a gene match is 9. The data were obtained in a study of blood T cell repertoires in COVID-19 (dated by TCRdb to about 2020). Some background on the complete study: Samples from collaborators originated in the United States, Italy and Spain and spanned both the acute and convalescent phases of COVID-19. The prospective study material was composed of cDNA or gDNA derived from T cells, B-cell-depleted T cells, or PBMCs. Subjects who had been exposed to COVID-19, were actively infected with it, or had recovered from it provided the deeply sampled blood TCRbeta repertoires that made up the dataset. The repertoires were released in a freely available public database meant as a resource for research on the immune response to SARS-CoV-2. The samples were drawn from two sources: the first 160 participants of the ongoing ImmuneRACE study, and over 950 subjects contributed by 6 global collaborators. A de-identified subject ID, COVID-19 status, age in years and sex were almost always included in the sample metadata. Where HLA class I and class II types were available, the types were taken from metadata supplied by the sample provider, not from assay-based typing.

Each collaborating institution followed its own protocols to collect whole blood in K2EDTA tubes. For TCRbeta analysis, collaborators shipped samples in one of three forms: frozen whole blood, isolated PBMCs, or DNA extracted from either of those sample types. What the study reported, not specific to this receptor: How much clinical and demographic metadata was included differed by source and by participant, and the metadata was provided uncurated.

The clonotype comes from a human donor in a cohort sampled during active COVID-19. The sample taken for sequencing was peripheral blood. The chain links TRBV11-2 with TRBJ2-5, with 10 middle bases fitting TRBD2. The CDR3 corresponds to CASSSASGSGGETQYF. The bases read TGTGCCAGCAGCTCAGCTAGCGGGAGTGGGGGAGAGACCCAGTACTTC.